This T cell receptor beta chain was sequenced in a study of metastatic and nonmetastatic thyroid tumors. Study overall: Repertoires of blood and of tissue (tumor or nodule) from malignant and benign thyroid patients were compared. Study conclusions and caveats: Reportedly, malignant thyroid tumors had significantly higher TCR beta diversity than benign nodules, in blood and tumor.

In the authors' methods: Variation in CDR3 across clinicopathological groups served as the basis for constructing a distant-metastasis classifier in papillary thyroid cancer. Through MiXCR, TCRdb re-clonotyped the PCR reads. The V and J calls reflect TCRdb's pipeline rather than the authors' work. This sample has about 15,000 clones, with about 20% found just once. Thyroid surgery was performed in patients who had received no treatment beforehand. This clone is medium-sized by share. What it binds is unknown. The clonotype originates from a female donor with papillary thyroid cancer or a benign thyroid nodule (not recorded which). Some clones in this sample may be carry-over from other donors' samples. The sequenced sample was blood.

In DNA form, the CDR3 reads TGCGCCAGCAGCTTGGGCGGGAGCTCCTACGAGCAGTACTTC. This codes for CASSLGGSSYEQYF. The chain links TRBV5-1 to TRBJ2-7; 7 bases are a match to TRBD2. V shed 0 bases and J 0 bases; nucleotides not matched to a gene: 0. CDR1 and CDR2 from the germline V gene are SGHRS and YFSETQ. The CDR3 has 14 residues.